What follows are 30 T cell receptor beta chains derived from one specimen sequenced in a study of identical twins. TCRdb re-called the 5' RACE reads through MiXCR, storing one row per CDR3 protein. Among fewer than 350,000 distinct CDR3 sequences listed, about 8.9% were seen once. In addition, the sample was reused for a study of yellow fever vaccine responses in identical twins.

Sequenced: memory (CD45RO+) T cells sorted from blood. Receptors were obtained from a woman aged 18-35 years in good health.

V is TRBV19 and J is TRBJ2-7; D ambiguous. CDR1 LNHDA and CDR2 SQIVND come from the germline V gene (reference sequence). This CDR3 has 16 amino acids. Trimming pared 7 bases from V and 3 bases from J, leaving 22 bases between. The CDR3 nucleotides are TGTGCCAGTATCACTAACTGTGGTGATCCTATCTACGAGCAGTACGTC. This encodes CASITNCGDPIYEQYV.

This clonotype has a handful of counts. The genes are TRBV10-2 and TRBJ2-5; D is tentatively TRBD1 or TRBD2 (6 bases each). V was cut by 4 bases and J by 5 bases, with 17 bases left in between. Germline V gene data show CDR1 as WSHSY and CDR2 as SAAADI. This CDR3 contains 15 residues. Here the CDR3 reads CASSVSPGGLETQYF. DNA for the CDR3: TGCGCCAGCAGTGTTTCCCCCGGGGGCCTGGAGACCCAGTACTTC.

This clonotype has more than one count but fewer than ten. V is TRBV6-1 and J is TRBJ2-7, with TRBD1 matching 9 bases. Looked up from germline, CDR1 is MNHNS and CDR2 is SASEGT. V lost 3 bases, J lost 4 bases, and 7 bases stayed unmatched. The CDR3 sequence is 15 residues long. The DNA of the CDR3 is TGTGCCAGCAGTGAGGGACAGGGAAGATTTTACGAGCAGTACGTC. Translation gives CASSEGQGRFYEQYV.

The table lists this clonotype with a few counts. This sequence joins TRBV20-1 and TRBJ1-2; unclear D gene. The germline V gene has CDR1 DFQATT and CDR2 SNEGSKA (reference sequence). The CDR3 contains 11 residues. The V end lost 4 bases, the J end lost 4 bases, and 7 bases lay between the germline ends. The CDR3: CSATLIYGYTF. The CDR3 DNA sequence: TGCAGTGCTACTTTGATCTATGGCTACACCTTC.

This clonotype was seen many times. The chain is built from TRBV28 and TRBJ1-2; no reliable D call. From germline, CDR1 is MDHEN and CDR2 SYDVKM. The CDR3 has 13 residues. V was clipped by 5 bases and J by 7 bases, with 14 bases between them. The CDR3 protein is CASSRASTPGYTF. In DNA, the CDR3 is TGTGCCAGCAGTCGGGCTTCCACCCCTGGCTACACCTTC.

This clonotype has at least ten counts. The chain recombines TRBV4-1 with TRBJ2-1; D gene unclear. The CDR3 covers 15 residues. Looked up from germline, CDR1 is MGHRA and CDR2 is YSYEKL. The V and J ends lost 1 base and 1 base respectively, with 8 bases between them. The CDR3 protein is CASSQVELSYNEQFF. The CDR3, as DNA: TGCGCCAGCAGCCAAGTCGAGTTGTCCTACAATGAGCAGTTCTTC.

The rearrangement joins TRBV13 to TRBJ2-7; 12 bases match TRBD2. CDR3 length: 16 amino acids. V dropped 5 bases and J dropped 0; count of bases not matched to a gene: 5. The germline V gene has CDR1 PRHDT and CDR2 FYEKMQ (reference sequence). CDR3 residues: CASSTMTSGSSYEQYF. CDR3 coding DNA: TGTGCCAGCAGCACCATGACTAGCGGGAGCTCCTACGAGCAGTACTTC.

V gene TRBV7-2 combines with J gene TRBJ1-6; no reliable D call. V lost 3 bases and J lost 9, with 12 bases in between. There are 14 residues in the CDR3. CDR1 is SGHTA, CDR2 FQGNSA, per germline. The CDR3 spells CASSLTWATSPLHF. In DNA, the CDR3 is TGTGCCAGCAGCTTGACGTGGGCTACTTCACCCCTCCACTTT.

V and J are TRBV2 and TRBJ2-3; D remains ambiguous. The CDR3 spans 16 residues. Germline-derived CDR1 and CDR2 are SNHLY and FYNNEI. V was cut by 7 bases and J by 2 bases, with 19 bases left in between. The CDR3 DNA follows: TGTGCCAGCAAAGCCGTCAGGCAAACCTTCACAGATACGCAGTATTTT. Protein sequence: CASKAVRQTFTDTQYF.

This clonotype came up a few times. The chain carries TRBV21-1 and TRBJ2-2; TRBD2 was called by the table and not checked on the DNA. TRBV21-1 represents a pseudogene. The CDR3 runs to 15 residues. The CDR3 DNA reads TGTGCCAGCGGACCTGGAGGGGCGAACACCGGGGAGCTGTTTTTT. This translates into CASGPGGANTGELFF.

This clonotype was seen many times. As the CDR3 is not closed by the conserved phenylalanine or tryptophan, this likely results from a read error. The DNA is omitted, as the CDR3 cannot be located on it reliably, and the CDR3 follows TCRdb's listing. J is TRBJ2-1 and V is TRBV28; TRBD2, the D gene given by the table, was not confirmed from the DNA. The CDR3 spans 14 amino acids, including both terminal residues. Per germline, CDR1 MDHEN and CDR2 SYDVKM. CDR3 sequence reads: CASSLSPGLAGASV.

The gene calls are TRBV28 and TRBJ1-5; D unresolved. The germline V gene encodes CDR1 MDHEN and CDR2 SYDVKM. V was shortened by 4 bases and J by 2 bases, with 12 bases between the two germline ends. This CDR3 spans 15 amino acids. CDR3 sequence reads: CASSSTSAGNQPQHF. The CDR3 DNA follows: TGTGCCAGCAGTTCGACATCGGCGGGCAATCAGCCCCAGCATTTT.

V and J are TRBV5-5 and TRBJ2-7, with 10 bases fitting TRBD2. The CDR3 has 14 residues. CDR1 is SGHKS and CDR2 is YYEKEE in the germline V gene (reference sequence). The junction had 4 bases not matched to a gene; V was cut back by 0 bases and J by 7 bases. For the CDR3, the DNA is TGTGCCAGCAGCTTGGGGGGACTAGCGAGGGAGCAGTACTTC. Translation gives CASSLGGLAREQYF.

The chain is built from TRBV19 and TRBJ1-5, with D unresolved. V dropped 7 bases and J dropped 4 bases, with 17 bases sitting between them. The CDR3 consists of 15 residues. Germline V gene lookup returns CDR1 LNHDA and CDR2 SQIVND (reference sequence). Here the CDR3 reads CASTMGREPNQPQHF. Written as DNA, the CDR3 is TGTGCCAGTACCATGGGTAGGGAACCGAATCAGCCCCAGCATTTT. Full variable domain (outside the CDR3, taken from reference TRBV19 and TRBJ1-5): DGGITQSPKYLFRKEGQNVTLSCEQNLNHDAMYWYRQDPGQGLRLIYYSQIVNDFQKGDIAEGYSVSREKKESFPLTVTSAQKNPTAFYLCASTMGREPNQPQHFGDGTRLSIL.

This chain links TRBV2 with TRBJ2-5; no definite D call. Trimming took 3 bases from V and 2 from J, leaving 10 bases between them. CDR1 is SNHLY, CDR2 FYNNEI, per germline. The length of the CDR3 is 14 residues. The CDR3 bases are TGTGCCAGCAGTGATAGCACAGTGCAAGAGACCCAGTACTTC. Amino acid sequence: CASSDSTVQETQYF.

This clonotype was seen more than once but under ten times. The V call is TRBV2, the J call TRBJ2-1, with a tentative D call TRBD1 (5 bases). Trimming left V 6 bases short and J 0 bases short, with 9 bases between. Germline loops: CDR1 SNHLY, CDR2 FYNNEI. This CDR3 region has 14 residues. The CDR3 sequence: CASRGDFSYNEQFF. DNA of the CDR3: TGTGCCAGCAGAGGGGATTTCTCCTACAATGAGCAGTTCTTC.

This chain links TRBV18 with TRBJ2-3, with 8 bases matching TRBD2. J lost 0 bases, V lost 7 bases, and 6 bases had no gene match. The CDR3 sequence is 15 residues long. CDR1 is KGHSH and CDR2 is LQKENI in the germline V gene. CDR3 sequence reads: CASFRLAISTDTQYF. The CDR3 DNA reads as TGTGCCAGCTTTCGACTAGCGATTAGCACAGATACGCAGTATTTT.

The chain couples TRBV4-1 to TRBJ2-3, with D uncertain. The CDR3 has 21 residues. CDR1 is MGHRA and CDR2 is YSYEKL in the germline V gene. V lost 4 bases and J lost 0, with 29 bases in between. The CDR3 sequence: CASSLLSPGPNPGRSTDTQYF. CDR3 sequence (DNA): TGCGCCAGCAGCCTACTCTCCCCGGGTCCCAACCCCGGCCGTAGCACAGATACGCAGTATTTT.

The table lists this clonotype with many counts. This chain uses TRBV3-1 with TRBJ2-1, with 14 bases aligning to TRBD2. Trimming removed 2 bases from V and 7 bases from J; junction bases left unmatched: 10. CDR3 length: 18 residues. Per the germline V gene, CDR1 is LGHDT and CDR2 is YNNKEL (reference sequence). Here the CDR3 reads CASSQPRVTSGRGNEQFF. CDR3 nucleotide sequence: TGTGCCAGCAGCCAACCTAGAGTGACTAGCGGGAGGGGGAATGAGCAGTTCTTC.

The V call is TRBV20-1, the J call TRBJ2-1; possibly TRBD2 for D (7 bases). CDR1 DFQATT and CDR2 SNEGSKA come from the germline V gene (reference sequence). The length of the CDR3 is 14 residues. V was shortened by 2 bases and J by 8 bases, with 16 bases between the two germline ends. The CDR3 here is CSARKGGPKDEQFF. The CDR3 DNA sequence: TGCAGTGCTAGAAAGGGGGGGCCAAAGGATGAGCAGTTCTTC.

This clonotype has just a few counts. The rearrangement uses TRBV28 and TRBJ2-6, with D possibly matching TRBD1 (5 bases). V shed 3 bases and J shed 4 bases, with 16 bases lying between them. Germline CDR1 reads MDHEN; CDR2 reads SYDVKM. The CDR3 extends over 17 amino acids. In DNA, the CDR3 is TGTGCCAGCAGTTTTCAGGGCATTTTTACCGGGGCCAACGTCCTGACTTTC. This gives the protein CASSFQGIFTGANVLTF.

This clonotype was counted between two and nine times. The V call is TRBV4-1, the J call TRBJ1-5; no clear D. From germline, CDR1 is MGHRA and CDR2 YSYEKL. V was shortened by 5 bases and J by 6 bases, with 23 bases between the two germline ends. This CDR3 has 17 amino acids. CDR3 amino acids: CASSSQWGGSWGQPQHF. CDR3 sequence (DNA): TGCGCCAGCAGCAGCCAATGGGGTGGAAGTTGGGGTCAGCCCCAGCATTTT.

The chain couples TRBV7-2 to TRBJ1-5; D might be TRBD1 (6 bases). CDR3 size: 17 residues. The germline gives CDR1 SGHTA, CDR2 FQGNSA. V was trimmed by 6 bases and J by 3 bases, leaving 21 bases between them. The CDR3 nucleotides are TGTGCCAGCAGTTCGTATATTCCGGGACAATACAATCAGCCCCAGCATTTT. This codes for CASSSYIPGQYNQPQHF.

As DNA, the CDR3 is TGTGCCAGCAGGGCCCAACAGGGCACCGGGGAGCTGTTTTTT. Protein sequence: CASRAQQGTGELFF. The chain links TRBV6-1 to TRBJ2-2; a weak D match, TRBD1 (6 bases). The CDR3 runs 14 residues. Germline values: CDR1 MNHNS, CDR2 SASEGT. Trimming cost V 6 bases and J 4 bases, with 12 bases left between them.

The chain employs TRBV19 and TRBJ1-1, with 10 bases matching TRBD1. Per the germline V gene, CDR1 is LNHDA and CDR2 is SQIVND (reference sequence). This CDR3 region has 16 residues. Unmatched junction bases numbered 11, after V lost 4 bases and J lost 6 bases. Here the CDR3 reads CASSRLLGQGLPEAFF. CDR3 DNA sequence: TGTGCCAGTAGTAGATTATTGGGACAGGGGTTGCCTGAAGCTTTCTTT. Supplemented by reference TRBV19 and TRBJ1-1, the full variable domain reads DGGITQSPKYLFRKEGQNVTLSCEQNLNHDAMYWYRQDPGQGLRLIYYSQIVNDFQKGDIAEGYSVSREKKESFPLTVTSAQKNPTAFYLCASSRLLGQGLPEAFFGQGTRLTVV.

This clonotype has a handful of counts. This chain uses TRBV3-1 with TRBJ2-2; D may be TRBD1 (6 bases). The CDR3 has 14 amino acids. Trimming shortened V by 3 bases and J by 5 bases, and 10 bases separated the two germline ends. Germline CDR1 reads LGHDT; CDR2 reads YNNKEL (reference sequence). CDR3 in amino acids: CASSQGARTGELFF. The CDR3 bases are TGTGCCAGCAGCCAGGGGGCGCGGACCGGGGAGCTGTTTTTT.

This clonotype appeared a few times. The chain links TRBV19 to TRBJ2-3; D gene uncertain. From germline, CDR1 is LNHDA and CDR2 SQIVND (reference sequence). The CDR3 extends over 14 amino acids. Trimming pared 2 bases from V and 0 bases from J, leaving 6 bases between. The CDR3 region has the DNA TGTGCCAGTAGTATAACGGGTAGCACAGATACGCAGTATTTT. It encodes CASSITGSTDTQYF.

V is TRBV23-1 and J is TRBJ2-5; D gene unclear. TRBV23-1 is annotated as an ORF whose role is uncertain. V lost 3 bases to trimming and J lost 4 bases, with 12 bases between them. The CDR3 spans 14 residues. In DNA form, the CDR3 reads TGCGCCAGCAGTCAGCCGGGCCGCAGAGAGACCCAGTACTTC. Protein product: CASSQPGRRETQYF.

This clonotype turned up a few times. This chain uses TRBV28 with TRBJ1-2; tentatively, D is TRBD1 (6 bases). The V and J ends lost 1 base and 4 bases respectively, with 16 bases between them. The CDR3 has 16 residues. Germline CDR1 and CDR2: MDHEN and SYDVKM. CDR3 in amino acids: CASSLSKLQGPYGYTF. CDR3 DNA sequence: TGTGCCAGCAGTTTATCTAAGTTACAGGGCCCCTATGGCTACACCTTC.

This clonotype was found a few times. The V call is TRBV2, the J call TRBJ1-1, with 8 nucleotides matching TRBD1. Germline V gene sequence: CDR1 SNHLY, CDR2 FYNNEI. Trimming removed 10 bases from V and 0 bases from J; junction bases left unmatched: 10. CDR3 length: 15 amino acids. CDR3 sequence (DNA): TGTGCCACTCCGTCGGGACAGGCTCTGAACACTGAAGCTTTCTTT. It yields the protein CATPSGQALNTEAFF.